This T cell receptor (beta chain) was found in a study of blood T cell repertoires in COVID-19. Germline V CDR1 and CDR2: LNHDA, SQIVND (reference sequence). The CDR3 extends over 14 amino acids. The V segment lost 5 bases and the J segment 6 bases; nucleotides outside the gene matches: 8. Only in-frame clones appear in the TCRdb table, and some are missing; sequencing was by immunoSEQ multiplex PCR. The table lists under 250,000 clones, over 80% of them singletons. Sequencing was carried out using peripheral blood. This rearrangement joins TRBV19 to TRBJ1-2, with TRBD1 matching 8 bases. The TCR sequence derives from a man aged 40-49 years with acute or convalescent COVID-19. The CDR3 here is CASSRRTGFDGYTF. The CDR3 nucleotides read TGTGCCAGTAGTCGACGGACAGGGTTCGATGGCTACACCTTC.